This T cell receptor (beta chain) is drawn from a study of blood T cells in healthy people across ages. A sample-barcoded 5' primer and a J-beta primer mix were used in a second PCR of roughly 6 to 12 cycles. TCRdb processed the 5' RACE reads anew with MiXCR; each CDR3 protein has one entry. The sample lists roughly 500,000 distinct CDR3 sequences, 25% to 30% occurring once. V was clipped by 6 bases and J by 7 bases; unmatched bases: 6. The germline V gene encodes CDR1 SGHTA and CDR2 FQGNSA. CDR3 length: 14 amino acids. The sequence was obtained from a woman in her 70s in good health. The chain joins TRBV7-2 to TRBJ2-2; 9 nucleotides align to TRBD1. The sequencing sample was made of blood. CDR3 residues: CASRRDRVNGELFF. The CDR3 DNA reads as TGTGCCAGCAGGCGGGACAGGGTAAACGGGGAGCTGTTTTTT.